Each of the 24 T cell receptor beta chains below was sequenced from the same sample in a study of T cells in women clearing cervical HPV infection. Sequencing was performed with immunoSEQ multiplex PCR; in TCRdb, only in-frame clones are kept and a portion is missing. This sample contains 35,000 to 50,000 clones. Sequencing used blood buffy coat. These receptors originate from a woman aged 18 to 75 with a cervical HPV16 infection that either progressed to CIN3+ or cleared (not recorded which).

In the case of this clone: The read gets to within 3 residues of the CDR3 end, and the germline J gene fills in the rest. The V gene is TRBV19, the J gene TRBJ1-1; D possibly corresponds to TRBD1 (6 bases). The CDR3 has 14 residues. Germline V CDR1 and CDR2: LNHDA, SQIVND (reference sequence). V was pared by 3 bases and J by 0 bases, with 8 bases between. The CDR3 loop reads CASSMDRLNTEAFF. The covered CDR3 bases are TGTGCCAGTAGTATGGACAGATTGAACACTGAA. Full variable domain (remainder filled in from reference TRBV19 and TRBJ1-1): DGGITQSPKYLFRKEGQNVTLSCEQNLNHDAMYWYRQDPGQGLRLIYYSQIVNDFQKGDIAEGYSVSREKKESFPLTVTSAQKNPTAFYLCASSMDRLNTEAFFGQGTRLTVV.

The CDR3 is CASRQGANQPQHF. Incomplete CDR3 DNA: TGCGCCAGCAGGCAGGGGGCCAATCAGCCC. V usage is TRBV10-2 and J usage is TRBJ1-5, with 8 bases fitting TRBD1. Read sequence stops 3 residues before the CDR3 end, and the germline J gene provides the missing end. The CDR3 length is 13 residues. V gave up 6 bases and J gave up 3 bases; unmatched junction bases: 1. CDR1 and CDR2 (germline): WSHSY, SAAADI.

Regarding this clone: The DNA ends 3 residues before the CDR3 does, and the rest of the CDR3 is filled in from the germline J gene. The chain has TRBV9 and TRBJ1-1, with no clear D. Trimming took off 0 bases at V and 1 base at J, with 7 bases between the two ends. This CDR3 has 14 amino acids. Looked up from germline, CDR1 is SGDLS and CDR2 is YYNGEE. The covered CDR3 bases are TGTGCCAGCAGCGTAGGTAGAGAGAACACTGAA. Protein product: CASSVGRENTE. The full CDR3 is CASSVGRENTEAFF.

Turning to this clone: Read coverage stops 3 residues before the CDR3 terminus; the germline J gene supplies the remainder. J is TRBJ2-5 and V is TRBV20-1; 10 nucleotides line up with TRBD2. V dropped 3 bases and J dropped 4; count of bases not matched to a gene: 11. The CDR3 has 16 residues. Germline V gene data show CDR1 as DFQATT and CDR2 as SNEGSKA (reference sequence). The CDR3 sequence: CSAREGTSGAGETQYF. The DNA read from the CDR3 is TGCAGTGCTAGGGAGGGCACTAGCGGGGCGGGAGAGACC.

Worth noting for this clone: The CDR3 end falls 3 residues outside the read, so it is completed with the germline J gene. The chain uses TRBV10-3 and TRBJ2-2, with TRBD2 matching 8 bases. Per germline, CDR1 ENHRY and CDR2 SYGVKD. This CDR3 has 12 residues. The ends lost 5 bases at V and 7 bases at J; junction bases unmatched: 0. CDR3 loop: CAISSGSGELFF. The CDR3 DNA, read in part, is TGTGCCATCAGTAGCGGGAGCGGGGAG.

Points on this clone: The read gets to within 3 residues of the CDR3 end, and the germline J gene fills in the rest. This chain links TRBV10-1 with TRBJ2-5; 8 nucleotides match TRBD1. Germline V gene data show CDR1 as WNHNN and CDR2 as SYGVQD (reference sequence). The J segment lost 3 bases and the V segment lost 0 bases, leaving 3 bases of the junction unmatched. The CDR3 covers 15 residues. The sequenced part of the CDR3 DNA is TGCGCCAGCAGTGAGTCGACAGGGGTAAAAGAGACC. This gives the protein CASSESTGVKET. The entire CDR3 protein reads CASSESTGVKETQYF.

Worth noting for this clone: The sequence runs out 3 residues before the end of the CDR3; the remainder is reconstructed from the germline J gene. V usage is TRBV5-4 and J usage is TRBJ2-1, with TRBD2 matching 8 bases. This CDR3 has 15 residues. J gave up 6 bases and V 3 bases, and 8 bases lay outside the gene matches. Germline CDR1 and CDR2: SGHNT and YYREEE (reference sequence). CDR3 DNA, as far as it was read: TGTGCCAGCAGCTCGTTAGCGGGATATCTCAATGAG. Encoded protein: CASSSLAGYLNE. The CDR3 in its entirety is CASSSLAGYLNEQFF.

About this clone itself: The CDR3 end falls 3 residues outside the read, so it is completed with the germline J gene. The chain employs TRBV7-8 and TRBJ2-1, with TRBD1 matching over 7 bases. CDR1 is SGHVS and CDR2 is FQNEAQ in the germline V gene. J gave up 9 bases and V 10 bases, and 21 bases lay outside the gene matches. This CDR3 spans 16 amino acids. The CDR3 bases that were read are TGTGCCACAAGGGCAAGGACATCCGGGACAGTGGCTGAG. Its protein product is CATRARTSGTVAE. The whole CDR3 region reads CATRARTSGTVAEQFF.

Turning to this clone: The read terminates 3 residues before the CDR3 end, so the remaining end is supplied by the germline J gene. This chain links TRBV9 with TRBJ2-2, with 11 bases fitting TRBD2. Germline V gene sequence: CDR1 SGDLS, CDR2 YYNGEE. V gave up 0 bases and J gave up 5 bases; unmatched junction bases: 6. The CDR3 length is 17 residues. The CDR3 DNA, read in part, is TGTGCCAGCAGCGTAGTAGCGGGGGGGCCGAGGACCGGGGAG. Translated: CASSVVAGGPRTGE. The whole CDR3 protein is CASSVVAGGPRTGELFF.

As to this clone: The CDR3 end lies 3 residues beyond the end of the read and is filled in from the germline J gene. This chain uses TRBV6-1 with TRBJ2-7; 7 nucleotides match TRBD2. This CDR3 has 14 amino acids. Trimming took 2 bases from V and 2 from J; bases not matched to a gene: 3. Germline-derived CDR1 and CDR2 are MNHNS and SASEGT. Partial CDR3 DNA: TGTGCCAGCAGTGAAACGGCGGGGGCCTACGAG. Its protein product is CASSETAGAYE. The whole CDR3 is CASSETAGAYEQYF.

Turning to this clone: The sequenced fragment ends 3 residues before the CDR3 boundary, so the rest is inferred from the germline J gene. The chain combines TRBV7-9 with TRBJ2-2; unclear D gene. The CDR3 consists of 15 residues. Germline CDR1 and CDR2: SEHNR and FQNEAQ (reference sequence). The germline V and J ends were trimmed by 1 base and 1 base, with 7 bases remaining between them. The CDR3 reads CASSLGPKNTGELFF. The CDR3 bases that were read are TGTGCCAGCAGCTTAGGGCCAAAGAACACCGGGGAG.

Remarks on this clone: With the read ending 3 residues before the CDR3 end, the germline J gene is used to fill in that end. V gene TRBV2 combines with J gene TRBJ1-1, with D possibly being TRBD1 (6 bases). V gave up 7 bases and J gave up 0 bases, with 12 bases separating them. Germline values: CDR1 SNHLY, CDR2 FYNNEI. There are 14 residues in the CDR3. The CDR3 sequence is CASMVRGMNTEAFF. The sequenced CDR3 bases are TGTGCCAGCATGGTCAGGGGAATGAACACTGAA.

Concerning this clone: The read stops 3 residues short of the end of the CDR3; the missing end is completed from the germline J gene. This chain joins TRBV20-1 and TRBJ1-1; D may be TRBD1 (5 bases). The CDR3 totals 11 residues. Per germline, CDR1 DFQATT and CDR2 SNEGSKA (reference sequence). V was shortened by 6 bases and J by 7 bases, with 12 bases between the two germline ends. CDR3 loop: CSAEGDYEAFF. The CDR3 bases that were read are TGCAGTGCCGAAGGGGACTATGAA.

In the case of this clone: The read comes to an end 3 residues before the CDR3 does, leaving the germline J gene to fill in the end. The chain carries TRBV5-1 and TRBJ2-3; 7 bases fit TRBD1. V was pared by 4 bases and J by 2 bases, with 7 bases of the junction left unmatched. Germline assignment: CDR1 SGHRS and CDR2 YFSETQ. This CDR3 has 15 residues. The DNA read from the CDR3 is TGCGCCAGCAGCCCCCGGACAGGCTCCACAGATACG. It translates to CASSPRTGSTDT. The entire CDR3 is CASSPRTGSTDTQYF.

The covered CDR3 bases are TGTGCCAGTATGGGACACGGGGAAGAGACC. This translates into CASMGHGEET. The whole CDR3 is CASMGHGEETQYF. The chain carries TRBV19 and TRBJ2-5, with D maybe TRBD1 (6 bases). The missing CDR3 end, 3 residues past where the read stops, is filled in from the germline J gene. V was pared by 7 bases and J by 3 bases, with 12 bases between. Germline CDR1 LNHDA, CDR2 SQIVND (reference sequence). CDR3 length equals 13 residues.

This CDR3 reads CSVEGLSGDNEQFF. Incomplete CDR3 DNA: TGCAGCGTTGAAGGTCTAAGCGGGGACAATGAG. This chain uses TRBV29-1 with TRBJ2-1; 7 bases line up with TRBD2. The read ends 3 residues before the CDR3 terminus; that terminus is restored from the germline J gene. The CDR3 covers 14 residues. CDR1 and CDR2 from the germline V gene are SQVTM and ANQGSEA. After removal of 1 base from V and 5 bases from J, the junction contained 5 bases not matched to a gene.

The CDR3 sequence: CASSYGPAGGNYGYTF. Partial CDR3 DNA: TGTGCCAGCAGTTACGGCCCCGCTGGGGGGAACTATGGC. This chain connects TRBV6-2 or TRBV6-3 to TRBJ1-2; possible D gene TRBD1, 5 bases. The CDR3 is cut off 3 residues early in the read; its end comes from the germline J gene. Germline V gene data show CDR1 as MNHEY and CDR2 as SVGEGT. There are 16 residues in the CDR3. V was cut by 2 bases and J by 2 bases, with 15 bases left in between.

Points on this clone: The read comes to an end 3 residues before the CDR3 does, leaving the germline J gene to fill in the end. The rearrangement links TRBV12-3 or TRBV12-4 to TRBJ2-2; 12 bases are shared with TRBD2. The V and J ends lost 11 bases and 5 bases, in that order; junction bases with no gene match: 3. This CDR3 is 13 amino acids long. CDR3 sequence reads: CAGGLAGTGELFF. The part of the CDR3 DNA that was read is TGTGCCGGTGGACTAGCGGGGACCGGGGAG.

In the case of this clone: The read ends 3 residues early relative to the CDR3; the germline J gene fills the gap. This rearrangement joins TRBV14 to TRBJ2-1; D gene ambiguous. The ends were cut back, 3 bases at V and 8 bases at J, with 17 bases in the middle. From germline, CDR1 is SGHDN and CDR2 FVKESK. The CDR3 consists of 15 residues. The CDR3 reads CASSQGPLRSDEQFF. The part of the CDR3 DNA that was read is TGTGCCAGCAGCCAGGGTCCCCTGCGGTCCGATGAG.

Details on this clone: The read halts 3 residues ahead of the CDR3 end, with the missing end drawn from the germline J gene. V usage is TRBV10-3 and J usage is TRBJ2-6; 9 bases align to TRBD1. CDR3 length equals 15 residues. Germline loops: CDR1 ENHRY, CDR2 SYGVKD. V lost 7 bases to trimming and J lost 2 bases; unmatched junction nucleotides: 3. CDR3 sequence reads: CAITGQGPGANVLTF. Incomplete CDR3 DNA: TGTGCCATCACCGGACAGGGGCCTGGGGCCAACGTC.

As regards this clone: From the germline J gene comes the end of the CDR3, since the read stops 3 residues before it. The genes are TRBV7-9 and TRBJ1-6, with D tentatively TRBD1 (6 bases). This CDR3 spans 15 amino acids. From germline, CDR1 is SEHNR and CDR2 FQNEAQ (reference sequence). Trimming removed 4 bases at V and 8 bases at J, with 15 bases between. Partial CDR3 DNA: TGTGCCAGCAGCTACCACAGGGACGTGGATTCACCC. It codes for CASSYHRDVDSP. The entire CDR3 protein reads CASSYHRDVDSPLHF. Based on the CDR3 plus reference TRBV7-9 and TRBJ1-6, the full variable domain is DTGVSQNPRHKITKRGQNVTFRCDPISEHNRLYWYRQTLGQGPEFLTYFQNEAQLEKSRLLSDRFSAERPKGSFSTLEIQRTEQGDSAMYLCASSYHRDVDSPLHFGNGTRLTVT.

In regard to this clone: The CDR3 extends 3 residues past the end of the read, so its final part is completed from the germline J gene. The gene calls are TRBV4-2 and TRBJ1-1, with D perhaps matching TRBD1 (6 bases). Trimming removed 1 base from V and 1 base from J, with 13 bases in between. The CDR3 runs 16 residues. Germline CDR1 reads LGHNA; CDR2 reads YNFKEQ. Incomplete CDR3 DNA: TGTGCCAGCAGCCAAGTTCAGGGGCGGAGGAACACTGAA. This codes for CASSQVQGRRNTE. The CDR3 reads in full as CASSQVQGRRNTEAFF.

A word on this clone: The sequence runs out 3 residues before the end of the CDR3; the remainder is reconstructed from the germline J gene. The chain uses TRBV5-1 and TRBJ1-1; perhaps TRBD1 as D (6 bases). Germline CDR1 and CDR2: SGHRS and YFSETQ. The CDR3 sequence is 13 residues long. The CDR3 spells CASSPGAEREAFF. Incomplete CDR3 DNA: TGCGCCAGCAGCCCAGGGGCAGAGAGAGAA.

A word on this clone: Read sequence stops 3 residues before the CDR3 end, and the germline J gene provides the missing end. This chain connects TRBV2 to TRBJ1-3; perhaps TRBD1 as D (5 bases). The CDR3 is 16 residues long. V lost 4 bases and J lost 1, with 14 bases in between. CDR1 and CDR2 from the germline V gene are SNHLY and FYNNEI. The covered CDR3 bases are TGTGCCAGCAGTGGAACAGATGAGGGGTCTGGAAACACC. Residues: CASSGTDEGSGNT. The CDR3 reads in full as CASSGTDEGSGNTIYF.